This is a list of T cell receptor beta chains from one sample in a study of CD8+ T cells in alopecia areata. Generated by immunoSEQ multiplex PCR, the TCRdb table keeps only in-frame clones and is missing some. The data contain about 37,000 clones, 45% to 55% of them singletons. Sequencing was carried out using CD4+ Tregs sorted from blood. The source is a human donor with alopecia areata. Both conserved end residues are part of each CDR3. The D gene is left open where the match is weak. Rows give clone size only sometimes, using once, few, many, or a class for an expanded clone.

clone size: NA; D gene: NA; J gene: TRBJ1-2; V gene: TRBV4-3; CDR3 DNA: TGCGCCAGCAGCCAAGGACATAACTATGGCTACACCTTC; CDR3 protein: CASSQGHNYGYTF
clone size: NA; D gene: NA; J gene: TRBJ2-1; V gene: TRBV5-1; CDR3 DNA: TGCGCCAGCAGCCCCACCACGGGCTCCTACAATGAGCAGTTCTTC; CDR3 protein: CASSPTTGSYNEQFF
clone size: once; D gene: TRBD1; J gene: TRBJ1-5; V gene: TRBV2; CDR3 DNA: TGTGCCAGCGGGGGACAGTTCAATCAGCCCCAGCATTTT; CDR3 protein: CASGGQFNQPQHF
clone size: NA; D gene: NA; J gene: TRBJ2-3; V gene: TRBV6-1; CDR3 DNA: TGTGCCAGCAGCCGCAAACGGGCAGATACGCAGTATTTT; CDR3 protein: CASSRKRADTQYF
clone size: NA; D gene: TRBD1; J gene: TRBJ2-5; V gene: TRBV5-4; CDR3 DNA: TGTGCCAGCAGCTCAGGGGGCAGTGAGACCCAGTACTTC; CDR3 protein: CASSSGGSETQYF
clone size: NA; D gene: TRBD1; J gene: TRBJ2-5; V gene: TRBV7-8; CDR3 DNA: TGTGCCAGCAGCTGGGACAGGGGGCAAGAGACCCAGTACTTC; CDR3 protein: CASSWDRGQETQYF
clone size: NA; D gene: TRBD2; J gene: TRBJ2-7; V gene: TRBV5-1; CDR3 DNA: TGCGCCAGCAGCTTCGGAGCGGGAGCCTACGAGCAGTACTTC; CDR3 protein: CASSFGAGAYEQYF
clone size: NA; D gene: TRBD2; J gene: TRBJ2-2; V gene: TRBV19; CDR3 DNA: TGTGCCAGTAGCAGCGGGAGACTGAGCGGGGAGCTGTTTTTT; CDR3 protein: CASSSGRLSGELFF
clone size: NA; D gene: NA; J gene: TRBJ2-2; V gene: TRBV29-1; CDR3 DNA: TGCAGCGTTGGCTACCGCCGGGGAGACGGGGAGCTGTTTTTT; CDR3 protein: CSVGYRRGDGELFF
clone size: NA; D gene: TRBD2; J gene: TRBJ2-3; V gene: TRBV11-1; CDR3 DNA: TGTGCCAGCAGCCCGGGACTAGCGGGCCGTACGCAGTATTTT; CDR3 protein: CASSPGLAGRTQYF
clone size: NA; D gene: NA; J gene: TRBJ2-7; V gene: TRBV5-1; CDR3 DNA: TGCGCCAGCAGCTTACAGACCCGGACTTTTGACGAGCAGTACTTC; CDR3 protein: CASSLQTRTFDEQYF
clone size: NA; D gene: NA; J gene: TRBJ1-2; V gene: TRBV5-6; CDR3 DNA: TGTGCCAGCAGGTCGTCGAATGGCTACACCTTC; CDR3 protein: CASRSSNGYTF
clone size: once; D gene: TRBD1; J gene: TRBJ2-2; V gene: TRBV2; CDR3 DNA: TGTGCCAGCACCGCAACTACCGCGAACAGGGGAGCCGGGGAGCTGTTTTTT; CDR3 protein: CASTATTANRGAGELFF
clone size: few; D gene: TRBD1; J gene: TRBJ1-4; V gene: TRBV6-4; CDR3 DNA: TGTGCCAGCAGCTTAAAAACAGGGGATGAAAAACTGTTTTTT; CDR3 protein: CASSLKTGDEKLFF
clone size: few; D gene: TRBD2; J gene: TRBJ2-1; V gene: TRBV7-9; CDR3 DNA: TGTGCCAGCAGCCCCCACACTAGCGGGGGATACAATGAGCAGTTCTTC; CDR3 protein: CASSPHTSGGYNEQFF
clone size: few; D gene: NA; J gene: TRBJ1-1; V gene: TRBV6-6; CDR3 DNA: TGTGCCAGCAGTTACTCCGGCCGGACGAACACTGAAGCTTTCTTT; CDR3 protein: CASSYSGRTNTEAFF
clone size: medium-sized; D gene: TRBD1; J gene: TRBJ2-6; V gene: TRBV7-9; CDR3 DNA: TGTGCCAGCAGTTGGCGGGGACAGGGAGCCGGGGCCAACGTCCTGACTTTC; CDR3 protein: CASSWRGQGAGANVLTF
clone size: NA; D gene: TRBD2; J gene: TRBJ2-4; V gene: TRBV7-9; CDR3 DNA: TGTGCCAGCCGCGGGGGTCTAGGGAACATTCAGTACTTC; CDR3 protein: CASRGGLGNIQYF
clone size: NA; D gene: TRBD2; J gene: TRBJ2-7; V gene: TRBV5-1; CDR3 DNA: TGCGCCAGCAGCTTACTAGCGGTTACCTACGAGCAGTACTTC; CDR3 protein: CASSLLAVTYEQYF
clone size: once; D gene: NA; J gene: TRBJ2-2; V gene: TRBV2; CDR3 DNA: TGTGCCAGCAGTACCGGCACCGGGGAGCTGTTTTTT; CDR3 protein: CASSTGTGELFF
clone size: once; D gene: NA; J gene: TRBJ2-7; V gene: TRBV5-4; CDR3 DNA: TGTGCCAGCAGCTTGGGTTTTAGCGGAACCTACGAGCAGTACTTC; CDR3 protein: CASSLGFSGTYEQYF
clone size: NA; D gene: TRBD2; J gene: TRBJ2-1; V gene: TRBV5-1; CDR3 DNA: TGCGCCAGCAGTTCCCCTCTAGCGGTTAACAATGAGCAGTTCTTC; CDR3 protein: CASSSPLAVNNEQFF
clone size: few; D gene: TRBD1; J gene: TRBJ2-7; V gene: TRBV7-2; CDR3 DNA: TGTGCCAGCAGCGCTAACCCAGGGGGCCGTATCTCCTACGAGCAGTACTTC; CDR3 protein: CASSANPGGRISYEQYF
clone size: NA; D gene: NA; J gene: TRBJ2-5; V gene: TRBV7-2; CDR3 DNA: TGTGCCAGCAGCTTAGGTTTCGGGAATGGAGAGACCCAGTACTTC; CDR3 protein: CASSLGFGNGETQYF
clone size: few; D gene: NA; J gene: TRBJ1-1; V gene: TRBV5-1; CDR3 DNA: TGCGCCAGCACTGGCCTATCGGACACTGAAGCTTTCTTT; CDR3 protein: CASTGLSDTEAFF
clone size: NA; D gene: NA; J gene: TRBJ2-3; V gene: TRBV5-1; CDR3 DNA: TGCGCCAGCAAACTCCCAGGCACAGATACGCAGTATTTT; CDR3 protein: CASKLPGTDTQYF
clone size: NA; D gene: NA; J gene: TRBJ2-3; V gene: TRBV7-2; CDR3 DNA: TGTGCCAGCAGCCAGGGCCGTAGATTGAGTAGCACAGATACGCAGTATTTT; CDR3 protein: CASSQGRRLSSTDTQYF
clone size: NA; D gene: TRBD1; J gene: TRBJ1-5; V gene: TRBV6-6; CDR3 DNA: TGTGCCAGCAGACCGGACAGGGTTGGATACCAGCCCCAGCATTTT; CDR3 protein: CASRPDRVGYQPQHF
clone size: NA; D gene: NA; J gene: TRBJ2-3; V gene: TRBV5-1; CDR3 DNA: TGCGCCAGCAGCTTGAGTCCTGGCGACGCTAGCACAGATACGCAGTATTTT; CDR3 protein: CASSLSPGDASTDTQYF
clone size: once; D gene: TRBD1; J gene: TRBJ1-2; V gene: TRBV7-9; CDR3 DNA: TGTGCCAGCAGCTTAGCAGGGGGCTTTGGCTACACCTTC; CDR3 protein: CASSLAGGFGYTF
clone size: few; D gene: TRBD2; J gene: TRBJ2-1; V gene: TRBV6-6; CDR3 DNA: TGTGCCAGCAGTTATAAGGGCGGGGGTCTCGGTAATGAGCAGTTCTTC; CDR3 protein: CASSYKGGGLGNEQFF
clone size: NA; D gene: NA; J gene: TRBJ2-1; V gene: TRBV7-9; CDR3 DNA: TGTGCCAGCAGCTTATCGTCAGGCTCCTACAATGAGCAGTTCTTC; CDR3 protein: CASSLSSGSYNEQFF
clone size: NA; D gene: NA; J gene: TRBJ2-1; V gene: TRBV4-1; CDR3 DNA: TGCGCCAGCAGCCAGGGTGCCTTCGCTGACGTTGAGCAGTTCTTC; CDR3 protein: CASSQGAFADVEQFF
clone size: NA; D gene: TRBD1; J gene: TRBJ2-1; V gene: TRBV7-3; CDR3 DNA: TGTGCCAGCAGCCAGACAGGGGTTTTGTACAATGAGCAGTTCTTC; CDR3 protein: CASSQTGVLYNEQFF
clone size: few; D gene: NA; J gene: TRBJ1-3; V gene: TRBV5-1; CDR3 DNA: TGCGCCAGCAGCTTTGGGGACAACTCTGGAAACACCATATATTTT; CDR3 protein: CASSFGDNSGNTIYF
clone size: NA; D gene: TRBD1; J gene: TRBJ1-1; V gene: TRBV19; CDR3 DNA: TGTGCCAGTAGAGGCAGGGGGGGACTAACGAACACTGAAGCTTTCTTT; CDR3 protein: CASRGRGGLTNTEAFF